This entry is about one T cell receptor beta chain. Its antigen is not identified. Produced via immunoSEQ multiplex PCR; TCRdb's table is partial and in-frame only. The sample holds tens of thousands of clones, roughly 76% seen once. The sample is drawn from a study of vaccination effects on CD4 cells after COVID-19. The trim removed 6 bases at V and 7 bases at J, leaving 6 bases unmatched. Per germline, CDR1 MNHEY and CDR2 SVGAGI. This CDR3 contains 14 residues. Sequencing followed a ViraFEST assay step that expanded antigen-specific CD4+ T cells with viral peptide pools. At the end of around eleven days of culture, CD4+ T cells were isolated. The person had a PCR-confirmed SARS-CoV-2 infection during March to December 2020. Culturing of a few million PBMC per well took place with roughly 10 IU/ml IL-2 and about 10 ug/ml peptides.

The gene calls are TRBV6-5 and TRBJ1-5, with TRBD1 matching 10 bases. The specimen comprised CD4+ T cells from PBMCs cultured with SARS-CoV-2 spike peptides, sampled before COVID-19 vaccination. The sequence came from a human donor who had a prior SARS-CoV-2 infection. The CDR3 bases are TGTGCCAGCAGCGAGACAGGGGGCGGACAGCCCCAGCATTTT. Translation gives CASSETGGGQPQHF.